This T cell receptor (beta chain) is drawn from a study of identical twins. MiXCR was run by TCRdb on the 5' RACE reads, yielding one entry per CDR3 protein. The data show 690,000 or so distinct CDR3 sequences, more than 6.5% seen once. This clonotype was picked up many times. No antigen is known for it. The study, taken as a whole, reports: Twins shared beta out-of-frame sequences in excess, but this excess was weaker.

The germline V gene has CDR1 DFQATT and CDR2 SNEGSKA (reference sequence). Trimming took off 3 bases at V and 2 bases at J, with 12 bases between the two ends. This CDR3 region has 14 residues. This sample also appeared in a second study, on yellow fever vaccine responses in identical twins.

The gene calls are TRBV20-1 and TRBJ2-3; a weak D match, TRBD2 (5 bases). The TCR originated in a woman between 18 and 30 years old in good health. The sequenced sample consisted of PBMCs. CDR3 loop: CSASLGGFTDTQYF. The CDR3 coding sequence is TGCAGTGCTAGTCTGGGCGGGTTCACAGATACGCAGTATTTT.